This T cell receptor (beta chain) is drawn from a study of T cell repertoires in cytomegalovirus infection. On the study more broadly: HLA-B-restricted CMV epitopes that are well studied were used alongside recently identified HLA-C-restricted ones. Evidence of both CMV infection and a matching HLA type came from public TCR beta signatures. The study's findings and limits: CMV-specific TCR beta clonotypes restricted by HLA-C dominated the ex vivo response.

The CDR3 has 16 residues. The germline V gene encodes CDR1 MGHDK and CDR2 SYGVNS. J gave up 5 bases and V 5 bases, and 6 bases lay outside the gene matches. From the reads, TCRdb called clonotypes with MiXCR, one entry per CDR3 protein. The profile shows some 480,000 distinct CDR3 sequences, roughly a third of them singletons. This clonotype was observed a few times. As yet, its antigen is unknown. The chain couples TRBV25-1 to TRBJ2-2, with TRBD2 matching 12 bases. The starting material was cultured PBMCs, obtained from culture after CMV antigen stimulation. The sequence came from a human donor in good health (CMV status not recorded). Some clones in this sample may be carry-over from other donors' samples. The CDR3 spells CASSSTSGRQTGELFF. CDR3 in DNA: TGTGCCAGCAGTTCGACTAGCGGGAGACAGACCGGGGAGCTGTTTTTT.